This entry concerns a single T cell receptor (beta chain). Its antigen is as yet unknown. This sample is part of a study of shared clonotypes between healthy human individuals. This CDR3 is 20 amino acids long. The junction had 14 bases not matched to a gene; V was cut back by 1 base and J by 1 base. Germline lookup yields CDR1 LNHDA and CDR2 SQIVND (reference sequence). Study-wide findings and caveats: Relative to clonotypes present in all four donors, those not shared had lower generation probabilities.

Replicate PCRs for sorted subsets used about 200 ng DNA; this equaled 33,000 or so T cell genomes. Only in-frame clones appear in the TCRdb table, and some are missing; sequencing was by immunoSEQ multiplex PCR. The sample carries about 1.1 million clones, 60% to 85% recorded once. The sample taken for sequencing was memory CD4+ T cells from PBMCs. Subset specified: CD45RA-negative fraction. The sequence was collected from a man younger than 35 in good health. Some clones in this sample may be carry-over from other donors' samples. This chain links TRBV19 with TRBJ1-5, with 9 bases aligning to TRBD1. CDR3 DNA: TGTGCCAGTAGTATAGGGCTTTTCGACAGGGGGTTAAGAAGCAATCAGCCCCAGCATTTT. Protein product: CASSIGLFDRGLRSNQPQHF. The whole variable domain, remainder taken from reference TRBV19 and TRBJ1-5, is DGGITQSPKYLFRKEGQNVTLSCEQNLNHDAMYWYRQDPGQGLRLIYYSQIVNDFQKGDIAEGYSVSREKKESFPLTVTSAQKNPTAFYLCASSIGLFDRGLRSNQPQHFGDGTRLSIL.